This T cell receptor beta chain was sequenced for a study of T cells in Graves' hyperthyroidism and ophthalmopathy. At the level of the study: The initial diagnosis was the point when peripheral blood was collected, ahead of any treatment.

Germline V gene sequence: CDR1 DFQATT, CDR2 SNEGSKA (reference sequence). With 5 bases clipped from V and 3 bases from J, the junction kept 5 bases outside the gene matches. The CDR3 extends over 14 amino acids. This clonotype was detected many times. Amplification targeted TCR beta CDR3 regions from RNA transcripts. The primer set for the first-round RT-PCR of the TCR CDR3 was HTBI. MiXCR, applied by TCRdb to the multiplex PCR reads, yields one record per CDR3 protein. The sample consists of about 360,000 distinct CDR3 sequences, over 10% of them appearing once. This TCR derives from a young woman with Graves' hyperthyroidism. The chain joins TRBV20-1 to TRBJ1-4; 8 nucleotides align to TRBD1. The sample consisted of blood. Here the CDR3 reads CSAPTTGANEKLFF. CDR3 DNA sequence: TGCAGTGCTCCTACGACAGGGGCTAATGAAAAACTGTTTTTT.